This T cell receptor beta chain was captured by sequencing in a study of regulatory T cells in long-lasting Graves disease. Through Arm-PCR of CDR3 regions and iRepertoire HTBI primers, TCR beta libraries were built. From the multiplex PCR reads, TCRdb called clonotypes with MiXCR, one entry per CDR3 protein. The sample has around 400,000 distinct CDR3 sequences, roughly a sixth seen once. This clonotype was recorded only once. An end of the junction differs from the germline gene, which may be a read error. Looked up from germline, CDR1 is SNHLY and CDR2 is FYNNEI. CDR3 length: 15 amino acids. Time point defined: newly diagnosed GD, antithyroid drugs for less than 3 months. There was RNA extracted from PBMCs, and the TCR library was made from it.

Material: peripheral blood mononuclear cells (PBMCs), obtained at new diagnosis, from a patient treated with antithyroid drugs. The rearrangement joins TRBV2 to TRBJ1-5, with a weak D call TRBD1 (6 bases). The receptor's source is a female donor with Graves disease. The DNA of the CDR3 is TGTACCAGCAGGGCAGGGGTGAATAGCAATCAGCCCCAGCATTTT. Protein product: CTSRAGVNSNQPQHF.